Sequencing of this T cell receptor (beta chain) was carried out in a study of T cell changes during pregnancy in multiple sclerosis. Clones were read by immunoSEQ multiplex PCR, and TCRdb kept only the in-frame ones, dropping some. The sample has roughly 100,000 clones; roughly 93% are singletons. The germline gives CDR1 LGHNA, CDR2 YSLEER. Trimming took off 0 bases at V and 3 bases at J, with 15 bases between the two ends. The CDR3 runs 16 residues. This chain uses TRBV4-3 with TRBJ2-7; D call uncertain. The sequence was obtained from a female donor with multiple sclerosis, enrolled in a pregnancy study. Material: peripheral blood, obtained after pregnancy. The CDR3 loop is CASSQDSGSPNYEQYF. The CDR3 DNA reads TGCGCCAGCAGCCAAGACTCCGGGTCCCCAAACTACGAGCAGTACTTC.